Presented here are 19 T cell receptor beta chains from one specimen sequenced in a study of early T cells in non-severe SARS-CoV-2 infection (dated by TCRdb to 2020 to 2022). Libraries came from 5' RACE. The sequencer listed for this sample is NextSeq 500. Using fastp at Q25 and MiXCR, TCRdb reprocessed the public reads and kept productive beta chains. Under each unique CDR3 protein, matching rows form one entry showing the most common genes and DNA. This sample gives about 83,000 distinct CDR3 sequences in total; 12% to 15% of them show up just once. Together, the top ten hold roughly 1.4% of the sample. Sequencing used whole blood. The receptor set was obtained from an adult who was a healthcare worker with PCR-confirmed SARS-CoV-2 infection or an uninfected control (not recorded which).

This chain uses TRBV28 with TRBJ2-1; D uncertain. Germline-derived CDR1 and CDR2 are MDHEN and SYDVKM. The CDR3 consists of 12 residues. Trimming took off 6 bases at V and 7 bases at J, with 10 bases between the two ends. CDR3 DNA: TGTGCCAGCAGGGGATTCCTGAATGAGCAGTTCTTC. Protein sequence: CASRGFLNEQFF.

This clonotype was recorded at least ten times. The V gene is TRBV10-3, the J gene TRBJ2-2; the match to TRBD2 covers 10 bases. The V segment lost 5 bases and the J segment 3 bases; nucleotides outside the gene matches: 3. This CDR3 region has 15 residues. Germline assignment: CDR1 ENHRY and CDR2 SYGVKD. The CDR3 spells CAISLAGADTGELFF. The DNA for the CDR3 is TGTGCCATCAGTCTAGCGGGGGCGGACACCGGGGAGCTGTTTTTT.

This clonotype was detected many times. This chain's CDR3 is CASSFAPINQPQHF. The CDR3 bases are TGTGCCAGCAGTTTCGCACCGATCAATCAGCCCCAGCATTTT. The chain combines TRBV12-3 or TRBV12-4 with TRBJ1-5; D gene uncertain. This CDR3 spans 14 amino acids. Deletions cut 3 bases from V and 3 bases from J, with 9 bases between.

This clonotype was counted between two and nine times. This chain uses TRBV7-8 with TRBJ2-4; TRBD2 agrees at 11 bases. CDR1 SGHVS and CDR2 FQNEAQ come from the germline V gene. V shed 5 bases, J shed 0 bases, and the junction held 9 bases outside the gene matches. This CDR3 region has 18 residues. The CDR3 protein is CASSRGLAESLAKNIQYF. The CDR3, as DNA: TGTGCCAGCAGCAGGGGACTAGCGGAGTCCCTAGCCAAAAACATTCAGTACTTC. Supplemented by reference TRBV7-8 and TRBJ2-4, the full variable domain reads GAGVSQSPRYKVAKRGQDVALRCDPISGHVSLFWYQQALGQGPEFLTYFQNEAQLDKSGLPSDRFFAERPEGSVSTLKIQRTQQEDSAVYLCASSRGLAESLAKNIQYFGAGTRLSVL.

The V call is TRBV7-6, the J call TRBJ1-4; 9 positions agree with TRBD1. After removal of 5 bases from V and 8 bases from J, the junction contained 9 bases not matched to a gene. The germline CDR1 and CDR2 sequences are SGHVS and FNYEAQ. The CDR3 has 15 residues. The CDR3 bases are TGTGCCAGCAGCCCCCATGGGACAGGGTTGGAAAAACTGTTTTTT. Translating gives CASSPHGTGLEKLFF.

Only a few counts were recorded for this clonotype. The V and J genes are TRBV7-2 and TRBJ1-3; TRBD1 aligns across 9 bases. Germline V gene data show CDR1 as SGHTA and CDR2 as FQGNSA. The CDR3 contains 15 residues. After removal of 2 bases from V and 6 bases from J, the junction contained 5 bases not matched to a gene. For the CDR3, the DNA is TGTGCCAGCAGCTTAAGTTGGGACAGGGCAAACACCATATATTTT. Translating it yields CASSLSWDRANTIYF.

This chain uses TRBV5-1 with TRBJ2-1, with TRBD2 identical over 14 bases. Looked up from germline, CDR1 is SGHRS and CDR2 is YFSETQ. There are 16 residues in the CDR3. Unmatched junction bases numbered 3, after V lost 4 bases and J lost 3 bases. CDR3 in amino acids: CASSLGLAGGYNEQFF. Written as DNA, the CDR3 is TGCGCCAGCAGCCTAGGACTAGCGGGAGGCTACAATGAGCAGTTCTTC.

This clonotype was recorded at least ten times. The chain is built from TRBV10-1 and TRBJ2-7; D is possibly TRBD1 (6 bases). Germline V gives CDR1 WNHNN, CDR2 SYGVQD (reference sequence). This CDR3 region has 12 residues. Trimming took off 4 bases at V and 5 bases at J, with 9 bases between the two ends. CDR3 sequence reads: CASSGQANEQYF. CDR3 nucleotides: TGCGCCAGCAGTGGACAGGCTAACGAGCAGTACTTC.

This clonotype was seen ten or more times. The chain combines TRBV13 with TRBJ2-7; D remains unclear. Germline-derived CDR1 and CDR2 are PRHDT and FYEKMQ (reference sequence). This CDR3 has 13 residues. With 0 bases removed from V and 0 bases from J, the gap between germline ends came to 3 bases. The chain's CDR3 is CASSLGSSYEQYF. The CDR3 DNA reads TGTGCCAGCAGCTTAGGGAGCTCCTACGAGCAGTACTTC. Variable domain in full (rest from reference TRBV13 and TRBJ2-7): AAGVIQSPRHLIKEKRETATLKCYPIPRHDTVYWYQQGPGQDPQFLISFYEKMQSDKGSIPDRFSAQQFSDYHSELNMSSLELGDSALYFCASSLGSSYEQYFGPGTRLTVT.

V is TRBV5-6 and J is TRBJ2-4; D tentatively fits TRBD1 or TRBD2 (5 bases each). There are 13 residues in the CDR3. V shed 4 bases and J shed 6 bases, with 11 bases lying between them. CDR1 and CDR2 (germline): SGHDT, YYEEEE. The CDR3 DNA reads TGTGCCAGCAGCGCCGGGACGGGAAACATTCAGTACTTC. Its translation: CASSAGTGNIQYF.

This clonotype was recorded at least ten times. The rearrangement joins TRBV13 to TRBJ1-3, with D perhaps matching TRBD1 (6 bases). Looked up from germline, CDR1 is PRHDT and CDR2 is FYEKMQ (reference sequence). There are 15 residues in the CDR3. Trimming stripped 3 bases from V and 0 bases from J, with 9 bases between. The CDR3 nucleotides are TGTGCCAGCAGCTTGGACAGTAGCTCTGGAAACACCATATATTTT. Translated: CASSLDSSSGNTIYF.

This clonotype came up many times. The rearrangement links TRBV30 to TRBJ2-1; no clear D. Trimming stripped 5 bases from V and 9 bases from J, with 14 bases between. The CDR3 has 12 amino acids. The germline CDR1 and CDR2 sequences are GTSNPN and SVGIG (reference sequence). The CDR3, as DNA: TGTGCCTGGGAAGGTCCTGTAAGTGAGCAGTTCTTC. Protein: CAWEGPVSEQFF.

The chain uses TRBV7-3 and TRBJ1-3, with D maybe TRBD1 (6 bases). Trimming pared 2 bases from V and 9 bases from J, leaving 20 bases between. This CDR3 has 16 residues. Germline assignment: CDR1 SGHTA and CDR2 FQGTGA. The CDR3 DNA reads as TGTGCCAGCAGCTTATTGGGTGGGACACCTGGCACCACCATATATTTT. It codes for CASSLLGGTPGTTIYF.

In its sample, this clonotype was seen many times. The chain employs TRBV6-1 and TRBJ1-1, with 12 bases matching TRBD1. J was trimmed by 4 bases and V by 6 bases; bases with no gene match: 12. This CDR3 is 17 amino acids long. Germline V gives CDR1 MNHNS, CDR2 SASEGT. DNA for the CDR3: TGTGCCAGCAGAAGAAACCGGGACAGGGGGCGAGGCACTGAAGCTTTCTTT. It encodes CASRRNRDRGRGTEAFF.

This clonotype came up a few times. This chain links TRBV30 with TRBJ2-3, with 8 bases that match TRBD1. There are 16 residues in the CDR3. Trimming took 1 base from V and 1 from J; bases not matched to a gene: 7. Germline lookup yields CDR1 GTSNPN and CDR2 SVGIG (reference sequence). The CDR3 DNA sequence: TGTGCCTGGAGTGCACTCCCGGGACAGGGCACAGATACGCAGTATTTT. Translating it yields CAWSALPGQGTDTQYF.

This clonotype was seen repeatedly, ten times or more. The chain employs TRBV9 and TRBJ2-2, with unresolved D. The V and J ends lost 0 bases and 3 bases respectively, with 3 bases between them. Germline CDR1 is SGDLS and CDR2 is YYNGEE. The CDR3 consists of 13 residues. CDR3 nucleotides: TGTGCCAGCAGCGTAGGACACACCGGGGAGCTGTTTTTT. Translating it yields CASSVGHTGELFF.

There are many counts of this clonotype. This rearrangement joins TRBV5-1 to TRBJ2-7, with D possibly being TRBD1 (5 bases). The CDR3 runs 12 residues. The V gene's germline CDR1 is SGHRS and CDR2 YFSETQ. Trimming took off 4 bases at V and 9 bases at J, with 14 bases between the two ends. The CDR3 region is CASSGTGSWQYF. For the CDR3, the DNA is TGCGCCAGCAGCGGAACAGGATCCTGGCAGTACTTC.

This clonotype showed up just a few times. The genes are TRBV6-2 or TRBV6-3 and TRBJ1-6; D may be TRBD1 (5 bases). Germline lookup yields CDR1 MNHEY and CDR2 SVGEGT. Trimming pared 6 bases from V and 4 bases from J, leaving 19 bases between. The CDR3 contains 17 residues. The CDR3 loop is CASSRTSSTAYNSPLHF. CDR3 in DNA: TGTGCCAGCAGCAGGACATCCTCCACGGCGTATAATTCACCCCTCCACTTT.

The chain recombines TRBV28 with TRBJ2-5; D gene ambiguous. The CDR3 extends over 12 amino acids. Germline V CDR1 and CDR2: MDHEN, SYDVKM. The ends were cut back, 4 bases at V and 5 bases at J, with 8 bases in the middle. The CDR3 loop is CASSYVLETQYF. The CDR3 region has the DNA TGTGCCAGCAGTTACGTTCTCGAGACCCAGTACTTC.